Included here is one T cell receptor (beta chain) sequence, with context. Its antigen is unidentified. The CDR3 sequence is 12 residues long. Germline CDR1 reads SGHTA; CDR2 reads FQGNSA. Trimming left V 5 bases short and J 10 bases short, with 14 bases between. TCRdb independently ran MiXCR on the RT-PCR reads; one entry per CDR3 protein. The top ten clones hold 9.5% to 13% of a sample with some 850,000 distinct CDR3 sequences, roughly 20% of them seen once. These data are taken from a study of response to subunit inactivated influenza vaccine. Study conclusions and caveats: After each seasonal influenza vaccination, few new T cells are recruited, the authors suggested.

This chain joins TRBV7-2 and TRBJ1-1; no definite D call. Sequenced here: PBMCs from blood, sampled 5 days after vaccination. The TCR comes from a man aged 50 or older who received an inactivated influenza vaccine. CDR3 amino acids: CASSPDRTAAFF. In nucleotides, the CDR3 is TGTGCCAGCAGCCCAGATCGGACGGCAGCTTTCTTT.